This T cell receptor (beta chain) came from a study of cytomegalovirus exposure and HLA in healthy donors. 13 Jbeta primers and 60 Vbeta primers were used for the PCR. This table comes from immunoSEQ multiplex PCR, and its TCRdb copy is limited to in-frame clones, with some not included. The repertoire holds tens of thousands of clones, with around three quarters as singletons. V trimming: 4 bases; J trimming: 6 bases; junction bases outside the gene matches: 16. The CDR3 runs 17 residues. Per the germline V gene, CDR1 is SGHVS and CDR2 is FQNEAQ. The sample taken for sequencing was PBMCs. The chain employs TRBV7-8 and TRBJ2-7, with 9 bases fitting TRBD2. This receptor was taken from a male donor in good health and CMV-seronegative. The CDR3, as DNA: TGTGCCAGCAGCTCCAAAGCGGGAGGTCTCTACATCGGCGAGCAGTACTTC. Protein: CASSSKAGGLYIGEQYF. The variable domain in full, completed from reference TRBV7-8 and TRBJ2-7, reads GAGVSQSPRYKVAKRGQDVALRCDPISGHVSLFWYQQALGQGPEFLTYFQNEAQLDKSGLPSDRFFAERPEGSVSTLKIQRTQQEDSAVYLCASSSKAGGLYIGEQYFGPGTRLTVT.